The rows below give T cell receptor beta chains drawn from one sample of a study of blood T cell repertoires in COVID-19. Libraries were prepared by immunoSEQ multiplex PCR; TCRdb keeps only in-frame clonotypes and omits some of them. The sample lists over 130,000 clones; more than 60% were seen once. The sequencing sample was made of peripheral blood. Receptor source: a man in his fifties or sixties with acute or convalescent COVID-19. Each CDR3 is given with its conserved first and last residue. Fields, in order: J gene, V gene, clone size, D gene, CDR3 protein, CDR3 DNA. The D gene is left open where the match is weak. Size is omitted from some rows. Given values are once, few, many or a class for expanded clones.

J gene: TRBJ2-2
V gene: TRBV5-1
clone size: once
D gene: TRBD2
CDR3 protein: CASSRNSAGGSTGELFF
CDR3 DNA: TGCGCCAGCAGCCGAAATTCGGCGGGGGGGTCCACCGGGGAGCTGTTTTTT

J gene: TRBJ2-1
V gene: TRBV19
clone size: -
D gene: -
CDR3 protein: CATTQDYYEQFF
CDR3 DNA: TGTGCCACCACACAGGACTACTATGAGCAGTTCTTC

J gene: TRBJ2-2
V gene: TRBV9
clone size: -
D gene: -
CDR3 protein: CASSVGPVANTGELFF
CDR3 DNA: TGTGCCAGCAGCGTTGGGCCCGTGGCGAACACCGGGGAGCTGTTTTTT

J gene: TRBJ2-3
V gene: TRBV5-1
clone size: -
D gene: -
CDR3 protein: CASSAGTRTDTQYF
CDR3 DNA: TGCGCCAGCAGCGCCGGGACTCGCACAGATACGCAGTATTTT

J gene: TRBJ1-2
V gene: TRBV10-2
clone size: few
D gene: -
CDR3 protein: CASSEGGMDGYTF
CDR3 DNA: TGCGCCAGCAGTGAAGGCGGAATGGATGGCTACACCTTC

J gene: TRBJ2-2
V gene: TRBV28
clone size: -
D gene: TRBD1
CDR3 protein: CASKNRGRTGELFF
CDR3 DNA: TGTGCCAGCAAAAACAGGGGGCGTACCGGGGAGCTGTTTTTT

J gene: TRBJ1-5
V gene: TRBV12-3/TRBV12-4
clone size: few
D gene: -
CDR3 protein: CASSSQVHQPQHF
CDR3 DNA: TGTGCCAGCAGTTCGCAGGTCCATCAGCCCCAGCATTTT

J gene: TRBJ2-3
V gene: TRBV5-4
clone size: -
D gene: -
CDR3 protein: CASSHGQASTDTQYF
CDR3 DNA: TGTGCCAGCAGCCACGGACAAGCTAGCACAGATACGCAGTATTTT

J gene: TRBJ2-1
V gene: TRBV24-1
clone size: many
D gene: TRBD1
CDR3 protein: CATSEGSWTGENEQFF
CDR3 DNA: TGTGCCACCAGTGAAGGGTCTTGGACAGGGGAGAATGAGCAGTTCTTC

J gene: TRBJ2-3
V gene: TRBV18
clone size: -
D gene: TRBD1
CDR3 protein: CASSPGTGHPDTQYF
CDR3 DNA: TGTGCCAGCTCACCGGGGACAGGGCATCCAGATACGCAGTATTTT

J gene: TRBJ2-3
V gene: TRBV2
clone size: few
D gene: TRBD2
CDR3 protein: CASSESLAADTQYF
CDR3 DNA: TGTGCCAGCAGTGAATCTCTAGCGGCAGATACGCAGTATTTT

J gene: TRBJ1-1
V gene: TRBV5-1
clone size: many
D gene: TRBD1
CDR3 protein: CASSSQGRTEAFF
CDR3 DNA: TGCGCCAGCAGCTCACAGGGGCGCACTGAAGCTTTCTTT

J gene: TRBJ2-2
V gene: TRBV5-1
clone size: -
D gene: TRBD1
CDR3 protein: CASSSGTGYTGELFF
CDR3 DNA: TGCGCCAGCAGCTCCGGGACAGGATACACCGGGGAGCTGTTTTTT

J gene: TRBJ1-2
V gene: TRBV6-5
clone size: -
D gene: -
CDR3 protein: CASGDLQGRYGYTF
CDR3 DNA: TGTGCCAGCGGAGATCTTCAGGGGCGGTATGGCTACACCTTC

J gene: TRBJ1-6
V gene: TRBV2
clone size: -
D gene: TRBD1
CDR3 protein: CASSDRGGSPLHF
CDR3 DNA: TGTGCCAGCAGCGACAGGGGAGGTTCACCCCTCCACTTT

J gene: TRBJ2-5
V gene: TRBV3-1/TRBV3-2
clone size: -
D gene: TRBD2
CDR3 protein: CASTYRGGSETQYF
CDR3 DNA: TGTGCCAGCACCTACCGGGGGGGATCAGAGACCCAGTACTTC

J gene: TRBJ2-5
V gene: TRBV11-2
clone size: -
D gene: -
CDR3 protein: CASSLGTAQETQYF
CDR3 DNA: TGTGCCAGCAGCTTAGGGACTGCTCAAGAGACCCAGTACTTC

J gene: TRBJ2-5
V gene: TRBV5-4
clone size: -
D gene: TRBD1
CDR3 protein: CASSWGQGGQETQYF
CDR3 DNA: TGTGCCAGCAGCTGGGGACAGGGAGGCCAAGAGACCCAGTACTTC

J gene: TRBJ1-4
V gene: TRBV6-6
clone size: -
D gene: TRBD1
CDR3 protein: CASRGTGDGEKLFF
CDR3 DNA: TGTGCCAGCAGGGGGACAGGAGATGGCGAAAAACTGTTTTTT

J gene: TRBJ2-3
V gene: TRBV3-1/TRBV3-2
clone size: -
D gene: TRBD2
CDR3 protein: CASSQLAGGADTQYF
CDR3 DNA: TGTGCCAGCAGCCAACTAGCGGGGGGGGCAGATACGCAGTATTTT

J gene: TRBJ2-3
V gene: TRBV3-1/TRBV3-2
clone size: -
D gene: TRBD2
CDR3 protein: CASSLLGGSEYF
CDR3 DNA: TGTGCCAGCAGCCTTTTGGGGGGGTCCGAGTATTTT

J gene: TRBJ1-1
V gene: TRBV6-5
clone size: -
D gene: -
CDR3 protein: CASAERGLNTEAFF
CDR3 DNA: TGTGCCAGCGCAGAGCGGGGGTTGAACACTGAAGCTTTCTTT

J gene: TRBJ2-7
V gene: TRBV2
clone size: -
D gene: -
CDR3 protein: CASRTGTNSYEQYF
CDR3 DNA: TGTGCCAGCAGGACCGGGACAAACTCCTACGAGCAGTACTTC

J gene: TRBJ2-1
V gene: TRBV9
clone size: -
D gene: -
CDR3 protein: CASSVAFRGLYSYNEQFF
CDR3 DNA: TGTGCCAGCAGCGTGGCTTTTCGGGGGTTGTACTCCTACAATGAGCAGTTCTTC

J gene: TRBJ2-2
V gene: TRBV5-1
clone size: -
D gene: TRBD2
CDR3 protein: CASSLVSSGANTGELFF
CDR3 DNA: TGCGCCAGCAGCTTGGTTTCTAGCGGGGCGAACACCGGGGAGCTGTTTTTT

J gene: TRBJ1-5
V gene: TRBV19
clone size: -
D gene: -
CDR3 protein: CASGGGLRGNQPQHF
CDR3 DNA: TGTGCCAGTGGGGGGGGGCTTAGAGGCAATCAGCCCCAGCATTTT

J gene: TRBJ2-1
V gene: TRBV7-3
clone size: -
D gene: -
CDR3 protein: CASSSRAYNEQFF
CDR3 DNA: TGTGCCAGCAGCTCCCGCGCCTACAATGAGCAGTTCTTC

J gene: TRBJ2-5
V gene: TRBV7-2
clone size: -
D gene: TRBD2
CDR3 protein: CASSPGVRGGGETQYF
CDR3 DNA: TGTGCCAGCAGCCCGGGCGTGCGCGGGGGGGGAGAGACCCAGTACTTC

J gene: TRBJ2-1
V gene: TRBV5-4
clone size: -
D gene: -
CDR3 protein: CASSLVREEQFF
CDR3 DNA: TGTGCCAGCAGCTTGGTCCGGGAAGAGCAGTTCTTC

J gene: TRBJ2-1
V gene: TRBV6-6
clone size: -
D gene: -
CDR3 protein: CASSRYRDTYSYNEQFF
CDR3 DNA: TGTGCCAGCAGTCGATACCGGGACACCTACTCCTACAATGAGCAGTTCTTC

J gene: TRBJ1-5
V gene: TRBV19
clone size: few
D gene: -
CDR3 protein: CASSIAGGGVNQPQHF
CDR3 DNA: TGTGCCAGTAGTATAGCGGGCGGGGGAGTAAATCAGCCCCAGCATTTT

J gene: TRBJ1-5
V gene: TRBV12-3/TRBV12-4
clone size: -
D gene: -
CDR3 protein: CASSQDRDWPQHF
CDR3 DNA: TGTGCCAGCAGTCAAGACAGAGATTGGCCCCAGCATTTT

J gene: TRBJ2-3
V gene: TRBV18
clone size: -
D gene: -
CDR3 protein: CASSPPLTVLGGDTQYF
CDR3 DNA: TGTGCCAGCTCACCACCCTTGACAGTCTTGGGAGGAGATACGCAGTATTTT

J gene: TRBJ2-1
V gene: TRBV18
clone size: -
D gene: -
CDR3 protein: CASSPSLGHNEQFF
CDR3 DNA: TGTGCCAGCTCACCCAGCCTGGGCCACAATGAGCAGTTCTTC

J gene: TRBJ2-5
V gene: TRBV6-5
clone size: once
D gene: -
CDR3 protein: CASRWGSQETQYF
CDR3 DNA: TGTGCCAGTCGGTGGGGCAGTCAAGAGACCCAGTACTTC

J gene: TRBJ1-6
V gene: TRBV19
clone size: few
D gene: TRBD1
CDR3 protein: CASSMTGSSNSPLHF
CDR3 DNA: TGTGCCAGTAGTATGACAGGGTCATCGAATTCACCCCTCCACTTT

J gene: TRBJ2-2
V gene: TRBV6-5
clone size: -
D gene: TRBD1
CDR3 protein: CASSYRGDSAGELFF
CDR3 DNA: TGTGCCAGCAGTTACCGAGGGGACAGTGCCGGGGAGCTGTTTTTT

J gene: TRBJ2-5
V gene: TRBV5-1
clone size: -
D gene: -
CDR3 protein: CASSLGQMVGETQYF
CDR3 DNA: TGCGCCAGCAGCTTGGGACAGATGGTTGGAGAGACCCAGTACTTC

J gene: TRBJ1-1
V gene: TRBV15
clone size: -
D gene: -
CDR3 protein: CATSRDVGARVDTEAFF
CDR3 DNA: TGTGCCACCAGCAGAGATGTGGGGGCTCGGGTTGACACTGAAGCTTTCTTT

J gene: TRBJ1-4
V gene: TRBV30
clone size: -
D gene: TRBD1
CDR3 protein: CAWSQGANEKLFF
CDR3 DNA: TGTGCCTGGAGTCAGGGGGCTAATGAAAAACTGTTTTTT

J gene: TRBJ1-3
V gene: TRBV6-6
clone size: few
D gene: -
CDR3 protein: CASSYPMSSGNTIYF
CDR3 DNA: TGTGCCAGCAGTTACCCAATGAGCTCTGGAAACACCATATATTTT

J gene: TRBJ2-5
V gene: TRBV5-1
clone size: -
D gene: TRBD2
CDR3 protein: CASSLGSSGRQETQYF
CDR3 DNA: TGCGCCAGCAGCTTGGGATCTAGCGGGCGCCAAGAGACCCAGTACTTC

J gene: TRBJ1-5
V gene: TRBV18
clone size: few
D gene: -
CDR3 protein: CASSGDGGNQPQHF
CDR3 DNA: TGTGCCAGCTCAGGCGACGGGGGCAATCAGCCCCAGCATTTT

J gene: TRBJ2-1
V gene: TRBV3-1/TRBV3-2
clone size: -
D gene: -
CDR3 protein: CASSQAAQTAYNEQFF
CDR3 DNA: TGTGCCAGCAGCCAAGCGGCACAGACCGCCTACAATGAGCAGTTCTTC

J gene: TRBJ1-3
V gene: TRBV6-5
clone size: once
D gene: -
CDR3 protein: CASSPARVSGNTIYF
CDR3 DNA: TGTGCCAGCAGTCCAGCACGGGTCTCTGGAAACACCATATATTTT

J gene: TRBJ1-4
V gene: TRBV12-5
clone size: -
D gene: -
CDR3 protein: CASGSAYRANEKLFF
CDR3 DNA: TGTGCTAGTGGTTCGGCATATCGGGCTAATGAAAAACTGTTTTTT

J gene: TRBJ1-2
V gene: TRBV11-3
clone size: -
D gene: TRBD1
CDR3 protein: CASSLAREFCDRGVHYGYTF
CDR3 DNA: TGTGCCAGCAGCTTAGCTCGCGAGTTTTGTGACAGGGGCGTTCACTATGGCTACACCTTC

J gene: TRBJ2-7
V gene: TRBV4-2
clone size: few
D gene: TRBD1
CDR3 protein: CASSPPGQGPYEQYF
CDR3 DNA: TGTGCCAGCAGCCCACCGGGACAGGGTCCCTACGAGCAGTACTTC

J gene: TRBJ1-1
V gene: TRBV19
clone size: once
D gene: -
CDR3 protein: CASSIGPGTEAFF
CDR3 DNA: TGTGCCAGTAGTATAGGTCCCGGCACTGAAGCTTTCTTT

J gene: TRBJ2-1
V gene: TRBV5-4
clone size: -
D gene: TRBD1
CDR3 protein: CASSLQGKLNEQFF
CDR3 DNA: TGTGCCAGCAGCTTACAGGGGAAATTGAATGAGCAGTTCTTC

J gene: TRBJ1-4
V gene: TRBV29-1
clone size: -
D gene: TRBD1
CDR3 protein: CSALRGNNEKLFF
CDR3 DNA: TGCAGCGCCCTCAGGGGGAATAATGAAAAACTGTTTTTT